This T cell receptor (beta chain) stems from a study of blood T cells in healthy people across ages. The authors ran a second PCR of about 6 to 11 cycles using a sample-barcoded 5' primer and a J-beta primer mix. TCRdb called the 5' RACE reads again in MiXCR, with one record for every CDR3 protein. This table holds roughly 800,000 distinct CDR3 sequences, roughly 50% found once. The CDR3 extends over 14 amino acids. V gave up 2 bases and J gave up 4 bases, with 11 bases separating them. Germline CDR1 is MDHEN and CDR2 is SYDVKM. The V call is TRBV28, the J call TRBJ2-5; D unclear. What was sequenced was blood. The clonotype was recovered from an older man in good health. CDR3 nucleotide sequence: TGTGCCAGCAGTTTAACATTGACCCCAGAGACCCAGTACTTC. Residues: CASSLTLTPETQYF. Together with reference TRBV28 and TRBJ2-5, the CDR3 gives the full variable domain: DVKVTQSSRYLVKRTGEKVFLECVQDMDHENMFWYRQDPGLGLRLIYFSYDVKMKEKGDIPEGYSVSREKKERFSLILESASTNQTSMYLCASSLTLTPETQYFGPGTRLLVL.